The sequence of this T cell receptor beta chain was determined in a study of cytomegalovirus exposure and HLA in healthy donors. PCR used 60 Vbeta primers and 13 Jbeta primers. Some clones are missing from TCRdb's copy, which holds only in-frame ones; the method was immunoSEQ multiplex PCR. The profile covers about 140,000 clones, with roughly four fifths appearing a single time and around 7.8% taken by the ten largest. The length of the CDR3 is 17 residues. Trimming removed 4 bases from V and 3 bases from J; junction bases left unmatched: 11. Germline V gene lookup returns CDR1 SGDLS and CDR2 YYNGEE.

The chain joins TRBV9 to TRBJ1-3; 9 bases line up with TRBD1. The material sequenced was PBMCs. The clonotype comes from a woman in her fifties or sixties in good health and CMV-seropositive. The CDR3 spells CASSSLTGGDGGNTIYF. The CDR3 bases are TGTGCCAGCAGCTCCCTGACAGGGGGTGACGGTGGAAACACCATATATTTT.